The 27 T cell receptor beta chains listed next were all sequenced from one sample in a study of blood T cell repertoires in COVID-19. The protocol was immunoSEQ multiplex PCR, while the TCRdb copy is restricted to in-frame clones and leaves out a portion. The table includes a few hundred thousand clones, 86% detected once. What was sequenced was peripheral blood. The receptors were sampled from a woman in her fifties or sixties with acute or convalescent COVID-19.

The chain employs TRBV24-1 and TRBJ2-1, with a weak D call TRBD1 (6 bases). Trimming stripped 4 bases from V and 6 bases from J, with 18 bases between. The germline gives CDR1 KGHDR, CDR2 SFDVKD. The CDR3 is 16 amino acids. This CDR3 reads CATSEGGQYWANEQFF. DNA of the CDR3: TGTGCCACCAGTGAGGGCGGACAGTATTGGGCCAATGAGCAGTTCTTC.

This clone was observed a single time. The V gene is TRBV3-1 (or the pseudogene TRBV3-2), the J gene TRBJ1-1, with D maybe TRBD1 (6 bases). The CDR3 is made up of 12 amino acids. Germline values: CDR1 LGHDT, CDR2 YNNKEL (reference sequence). V was trimmed by 6 bases and J by 4 bases, leaving 9 bases between them. CDR3 residues: CASRQGGTEAFF. The CDR3 nucleotides are TGTGCCAGCAGACAGGGTGGCACTGAAGCTTTCTTT.

V usage is TRBV28 and J usage is TRBJ1-4, with D maybe TRBD1 (5 bases). CDR3 length equals 15 residues. The germline V and J ends were trimmed by 6 bases and 4 bases, with 15 bases remaining between them. Germline V gene lookup returns CDR1 MDHEN and CDR2 SYDVKM. The CDR3 spells CASSGVQGINEKLFF. In DNA form, the CDR3 reads TGTGCCAGCAGCGGAGTTCAGGGAATTAATGAAAAACTGTTTTTT.

The gene calls are TRBV28 and TRBJ1-3, with 7 nucleotides matching TRBD1. V shed 9 bases and J 1 base; nucleotides not matched to a gene: 12. The length of the CDR3 is 16 residues. Germline loops: CDR1 MDHEN, CDR2 SYDVKM. CDR3 bases: TGTGCCAGTAGGGTTGCGGGACAGATATCTGGAAACACCATATATTTT. Encoded protein: CASRVAGQISGNTIYF.

V usage is TRBV9 and J usage is TRBJ2-1; D not resolved. This CDR3 spans 11 amino acids. Trimming cost V 0 bases and J 11 bases, with 6 bases left between them. CDR1 SGDLS and CDR2 YYNGEE come from the germline V gene. In nucleotides, the CDR3 is TGTGCCAGCAGCGTAGGCGAACAGCAGTTCTTC. Translation gives CASSVGEQQFF. Drawing the rest from reference TRBV9 and TRBJ2-1, the complete variable domain is DSGVTQTPKHLITATGQRVTLRCSPRSGDLSVYWYQQSLDQGLQFLIQYYNGEERAKGNILERFSAQQFPDLHSELNLSSLELGDSALYFCASSVGEQQFFGPGTRLTVL.

Comments on this clone: The same CDR3 also results from other DNA sequences found in this sample. J is TRBJ1-1 and V is TRBV4-1; no clear D gene. Trimming shortened V by 11 bases and J by 12 bases, and 25 bases separated the two germline ends. Germline V gives CDR1 MGHRA, CDR2 YSYEKL. The CDR3 runs 13 residues. The CDR3 nucleotides read TGCGCCTCCAGCGGCCGGGAGACCACCTTGACTTTCTTT. Its protein product is CASSGRETTLTFF.

The rearrangement links TRBV7-6 to TRBJ2-3, with 8 bases lining up with TRBD1. V lost 0 bases to trimming and J lost 6 bases; unmatched junction nucleotides: 5. Looked up from germline, CDR1 is SGHVS and CDR2 is FNYEAQ. The CDR3 has 15 residues. CDR3: CASSLAAGGRDTQYF. The CDR3 nucleotides read TGTGCCAGCAGCTTAGCCGCAGGGGGCAGGGATACGCAGTATTTT.

V is TRBV6-2 or TRBV6-3 and J is TRBJ1-3; D call uncertain. Germline V gene sequence: CDR1 MNHEY, CDR2 SVGEGT. The CDR3 has 13 residues. V was pared by 6 bases and J by 4 bases, with 10 bases between. The CDR3 is CASSRYGGNTIYF. For the CDR3, the DNA is TGTGCCAGCAGCCGATATGGCGGAAACACCATATATTTT.

The V and J genes are TRBV27 and TRBJ1-2; 10 bases fit TRBD1. The CDR3 totals 12 residues. The V and J ends lost 9 bases and 6 bases, in that order; junction bases with no gene match: 4. Germline loops: CDR1 MNHEY, CDR2 SMNVEV (reference sequence). CDR3 nucleotide sequence: TGTGCCAGGACGACAGGGGGCCATGGCTACACCTTC. Encoded protein: CARTTGGHGYTF.

The rearrangement uses TRBV11-2 and TRBJ1-1; the match to TRBD1 covers 10 bases. The CDR3 consists of 12 residues. Per the germline V gene, CDR1 is SGHAT and CDR2 is FQNNGV. After removal of 5 bases from V and 8 bases from J, the junction contained 2 bases not matched to a gene. Here the CDR3 reads CASSRDRGEAFF. The DNA of the CDR3 is TGTGCCAGCAGCAGGGACAGGGGCGAAGCTTTCTTT.

The chain links TRBV15 to TRBJ2-3, with D possibly TRBD1 on 5 matching bases. V was clipped by 0 bases and J by 1 base, with 14 bases between them. This CDR3 has 17 amino acids. CDR1 is LNHNV, CDR2 YYDKDF, per germline (reference sequence). CDR3: CATSRESTVAGTDTQYF. DNA of the CDR3: TGTGCCACCAGCAGAGAATCGACAGTTGCAGGCACAGATACGCAGTATTTT.

V gene TRBV6-5 combines with J gene TRBJ1-4; 7 bases align to TRBD1. The length of the CDR3 is 14 residues. Germline V CDR1 and CDR2: MNHEY, SVGAGI. Unmatched junction bases numbered 7, after V lost 4 bases and J lost 8 bases. The CDR3 protein is CASSFRGFDEKLFF. The CDR3, as DNA: TGTGCCAGCAGTTTCAGGGGGTTCGACGAAAAACTGTTTTTT.

V usage is TRBV6-5 and J usage is TRBJ2-7; TRBD1 matches 8 bases. Germline CDR1 reads MNHEY; CDR2 reads SVGAGI. After removal of 4 bases from V and 10 bases from J, the junction contained 6 bases not matched to a gene. The CDR3 contains 12 residues. CDR3 region: CASSSGGADQYF. The DNA for the CDR3 is TGTGCCAGCAGTTCAGGGGGCGCGGATCAGTACTTC.

The gene calls are TRBV12-5 and TRBJ2-3, with TRBD2 matching 10 bases. Germline V gene data show CDR1 as LGHNT and CDR2 as FRNRAP. The CDR3 has 21 residues. V trimming: 3 bases; J trimming: 2 bases; junction bases outside the gene matches: 20. CDR3: CASGFGPLAGDGKRLTDTQYF. The CDR3 region has the DNA TGTGCTAGTGGTTTCGGCCCTCTAGCGGGAGACGGTAAGCGCCTCACAGATACGCAGTATTTT.

The chain combines TRBV18 with TRBJ1-4; TRBD1 might be the D (5 bases). V was cut by 6 bases and J by 5 bases, with 13 bases left in between. The CDR3 is made up of 14 amino acids. Germline CDR1 KGHSH, CDR2 LQKENI. CDR3 in DNA: TGTGCCAGCTCCCCTTGGGGCCAAAATGAAAAACTGTTTTTT. Its protein is CASSPWGQNEKLFF. The whole variable domain, remainder taken from reference TRBV18 and TRBJ1-4, is NAGVMQNPRHLVRRRGQEARLRCSPMKGHSHVYWYRQLPEEGLKFMVYLQKENIIDESGMPKERFSAEFPKEGPSILRIQQVVRGDSAAYFCASSPWGQNEKLFFGSGTQLSVL.

The chain has TRBV28 and TRBJ2-3; 8 bases match TRBD2. V gave up 4 bases and J gave up 9 bases; unmatched junction bases: 15. The CDR3 has 16 residues. The V gene's germline CDR1 is MDHEN and CDR2 SYDVKM. The CDR3 is CASSSFTGLGASTQYF. The CDR3 bases are TGTGCCAGCAGTTCCTTTACGGGACTAGGCGCTTCGACGCAGTATTTT.

The rearrangement joins TRBV5-4 to TRBJ2-7; 10 nucleotides line up with TRBD2. The trim removed 3 bases at V and 5 bases at J, leaving 8 bases unmatched. The CDR3 is made up of 15 amino acids. CDR1 is SGHNT and CDR2 is YYREEE in the germline V gene (reference sequence). The CDR3 region has the DNA TGTGCCAGCAGCTCATTAGCTAGCGGGAGAAACGAGCAGTACTTC. Its protein is CASSSLASGRNEQYF.

The rearrangement uses TRBV29-1 and TRBJ1-2; 12 bases map to TRBD1. The V segment lost 6 bases and the J segment 3 bases; nucleotides outside the gene matches: 5. In germline, CDR1 is SQVTM, CDR2 ANQGSEA. This CDR3 contains 14 residues. The chain's CDR3 is CSVQGTGGDYGYTF. The CDR3 DNA is TGCAGCGTCCAGGGGACAGGGGGCGACTATGGCTACACCTTC.

The V gene is TRBV7-8, the J gene TRBJ2-1, with 9 bases that match TRBD1. V was clipped by 3 bases and J by 4 bases; unmatched bases: 4. Germline values: CDR1 SGHVS, CDR2 FQNEAQ. The CDR3 is 15 amino acids. Here the CDR3 reads CASSFRDRAYNEQFF. The CDR3 region has the DNA TGTGCCAGCAGCTTTAGGGACAGGGCTTACAATGAGCAGTTCTTC.

The rearrangement uses TRBV5-1 and TRBJ2-3; TRBD2 agrees at 7 bases. The CDR3 is 14 amino acids. Trimming at V came to 9 bases and at J to 0 bases, leaving 7 bases not matched to a gene. Germline V lookup: CDR1 SGHRS, CDR2 YFSETQ. The CDR3 region has the DNA TGCGCCACCAAAAAAGCGGGGAGCACAGATACGCAGTATTTT. Protein product: CATKKAGSTDTQYF. The full variable domain, with the rest looked up from reference TRBV5-1 and TRBJ2-3, is KAGVTQTPRYLIKTRGQQVTLSCSPISGHRSVSWYQQTPGQGLQFLFEYFSETQRNKGNFPGRFSGRQFSNSRSEMNVSTLELGDSALYLCATKKAGSTDTQYFGPGTRLTVL.

The rearrangement links TRBV5-4 to TRBJ1-2, with 8 positions matching TRBD1. Germline assignment: CDR1 SGHNT and CDR2 YYREEE (reference sequence). The CDR3 contains 15 residues. The V and J ends lost 4 bases and 3 bases, in that order; junction bases with no gene match: 8. DNA for the CDR3: TGTGCCAGCAGCCAACGGACAGGGACCTACTATGGCTACACCTTC. Translated: CASSQRTGTYYGYTF.

J is TRBJ1-1 and V is TRBV2, with unresolved D. CDR1 SNHLY and CDR2 FYNNEI come from the germline V gene. Trimming removed 6 bases from V and 5 bases from J, with 13 bases in between. This CDR3 is 13 amino acids long. The CDR3 nucleotides are TGTGCCAGCAGCGTGGGCCAAATGACTGAAGCTTTCTTT. It translates to CASSVGQMTEAFF.

The chain employs TRBV5-1 and TRBJ1-4; D is uncertain. Germline V gives CDR1 SGHRS, CDR2 YFSETQ. V lost 0 bases and J 4 bases, leaving 10 bases between the germline ends. CDR3 length equals 15 residues. The CDR3 DNA reads as TGCGCCAGCAGCTTGGGACATCTAAGTAATGAAAAACTGTTTTTT. The encoded protein is CASSLGHLSNEKLFF.

J is TRBJ1-5 and V is TRBV28, with 7 bases aligning to TRBD1. The junction had 3 bases not matched to a gene; V was cut back by 4 bases and J by 3 bases. Looked up from germline, CDR1 is MDHEN and CDR2 is SYDVKM. The CDR3 loop spans 14 amino acids. The CDR3 DNA follows: TGTGCCAGCAGTTGGGGACAGAACAATCAGCCCCAGCATTTT. This codes for CASSWGQNNQPQHF.

The chain couples TRBV7-2 to TRBJ1-4, with D perhaps matching TRBD1 (5 bases). The CDR3 extends over 13 amino acids. Germline V gene lookup returns CDR1 SGHTA and CDR2 FQGNSA. Trimming pared 5 bases from V and 5 bases from J, leaving 9 bases between. The CDR3 sequence: CASSRGINEKLFF. DNA for the CDR3: TGTGCCAGCAGCCGGGGGATCAATGAAAAACTGTTTTTT.

V gene TRBV24-1 combines with J gene TRBJ2-5; D is unclear. This CDR3 contains 13 residues. The germline CDR1 and CDR2 sequences are KGHDR and SFDVKD. The V and J ends lost 1 base and 5 bases respectively, with 7 bases between them. DNA of the CDR3: TGTGCCACCAGTGATTTCGGTGTGGAGACCCAGTACTTC. Protein sequence: CATSDFGVETQYF.

The CDR3 DNA is TGTGCCAGCACCCGGGACAGTCCCTACGAGCAGTACTTC. Translating it yields CASTRDSPYEQYF. The rearrangement joins TRBV27 to TRBJ2-7; 7 nucleotides match TRBD1. The CDR3 loop spans 13 amino acids. Germline assignment: CDR1 MNHEY and CDR2 SMNVEV (reference sequence). Trimming at V came to 7 bases and at J to 2 bases, leaving 5 bases not matched to a gene.